These 18 T cell receptor beta chains were all obtained from the same sample, sequenced in a study of human T cells and chemical hapten exposure. One entry per CDR3 protein results from TCRdb running MiXCR on the RACE reads. The repertoire holds 30,000 to 35,000 distinct CDR3 sequences, with 6.5% to 9% as singletons. Time point: healthy volunteer bleed at 2 weeks. Extraction yielded total RNA from whole blood (unfractionated). The material sequenced was whole blood. These receptors were collected from a human donor in good health. Some clones in this sample may be carry-over from other donors' samples.

The table lists this clonotype with many counts. CDR3 protein: CSAVSRYRITEAFF. CDR3 in DNA: TGCAGTGCGGTATCCCGGTATCGTATCACTGAAGCTTTCTTT. This chain uses TRBV20-1 with TRBJ1-1, with D unresolved. The CDR3 contains 14 residues. V dropped 6 bases and J dropped 4 bases, with 18 bases sitting between them. CDR1 is DFQATT, CDR2 SNEGSKA, per germline (reference sequence).

This clonotype was seen many times. J is TRBJ1-5 and V is TRBV6-2 or TRBV6-3; TRBD1 is a possible D gene (6 bases). Germline lookup yields CDR1 MNHEY and CDR2 SVGEGT. The CDR3 runs 15 residues. V lost 5 bases to trimming and J lost 6 bases, with 17 bases between them. The CDR3 DNA reads TGTGCCAGCAGTAGGGAGGGACACTCCGGTCAGCCCCAGCATTTT. It encodes CASSREGHSGQPQHF.

This clonotype was counted many times. DNA for the CDR3: TGTGCCAGCAGCTCGGGCCTGCGCACAGATACGCAGTATTTT. Translation gives CASSSGLRTDTQYF. The chain combines TRBV7-8 with TRBJ2-3; D not resolved. The V end lost 4 bases, the J end lost 1 base, and 9 bases lay between the germline ends. Germline V CDR1 and CDR2: SGHVS, FQNEAQ. The CDR3 is 14 residues long. Variable domain in full (rest from reference TRBV7-8 and TRBJ2-3): GAGVSQSPRYKVAKRGQDVALRCDPISGHVSLFWYQQALGQGPEFLTYFQNEAQLDKSGLPSDRFFAERPEGSVSTLKIQRTQQEDSAVYLCASSSGLRTDTQYFGPGTRLTVL.

This clonotype was seen repeatedly, ten times or more. V usage is TRBV20-1 and J usage is TRBJ2-3, with 13 bases aligning to TRBD2. The CDR3 contains 17 residues. The V gene's germline CDR1 is DFQATT and CDR2 SNEGSKA (reference sequence). The V and J ends lost 0 bases and 6 bases, in that order; junction bases with no gene match: 9. Written as DNA, the CDR3 is TGCAGTGCTAGAGACCTTCAACTAGCGGGGGGGGAGGATACGCAGTATTTT. Protein product: CSARDLQLAGGEDTQYF.

This clonotype showed up just a few times. V gene TRBV7-9 combines with J gene TRBJ1-1, with D unresolved. The CDR3 sequence is 15 residues long. V lost 5 bases, J lost 4 bases, and 17 bases lay in between. Germline CDR1 reads SEHNR; CDR2 reads FQNEAQ (reference sequence). The CDR3: CASSVQHSWGTEAFF. The CDR3 DNA sequence: TGTGCCAGCAGCGTACAACATTCATGGGGCACTGAAGCTTTCTTT.

This clonotype was seen at least ten times. The gene calls are TRBV3-1 and TRBJ2-1; 8 bases agree with TRBD2. CDR3 length: 18 residues. Germline CDR1 and CDR2: LGHDT and YNNKEL (reference sequence). Trimming cost V 1 base and J 8 bases; bases outside gene matches: 16. As DNA, the CDR3 is TGTGCCAGCAGCCAAGGGGCCTCCTTGAGCGGGAGAGGGGATGAGCAGTTCTTC. It specifies CASSQGASLSGRGDEQFF.

This clonotype was counted between two and nine times. This chain uses TRBV4-2 with TRBJ2-3, with D hard to call. The CDR3 consists of 17 residues. Trimming left V 0 bases short and J 5 bases short, with 18 bases between. CDR1 is LGHNA and CDR2 is YNFKEQ in the germline V gene. The CDR3 loop is CASSQEWLQHGRDTQYF. The CDR3 DNA reads as TGTGCCAGCAGCCAAGAATGGCTACAACACGGGCGAGATACGCAGTATTTT.

This clonotype has more than one count but fewer than ten. The V gene is TRBV6-4, the J gene TRBJ2-3, with 8 bases identical to TRBD1. CDR1 is MRHNA and CDR2 is SNTAGT in the germline V gene. V trimming: 3 bases; J trimming: 4 bases; junction bases outside the gene matches: 6. The length of the CDR3 is 15 residues. The CDR3 loop is CASSESTGGSDTQYF. DNA of the CDR3: TGTGCCAGCAGTGAATCAACAGGGGGGTCAGATACGCAGTATTTT.

This clonotype was detected only a few times. J is TRBJ2-5 and V is TRBV20-1; D is perhaps TRBD2 (7 bases). Germline CDR1 and CDR2: DFQATT and SNEGSKA (reference sequence). The CDR3 covers 18 residues. V dropped 5 bases and J dropped 2 bases, with 27 bases sitting between them. CDR3 DNA: TGCAGTGCTCAGGGTTGGAGCGGGAACGAGGGGGGTCAAGAGACCCAGTACTTC. The encoded protein is CSAQGWSGNEGGQETQYF.

This clonotype was seen only a few times. The V and J genes are TRBV4-2 and TRBJ2-1; 14 positions agree with TRBD2. The germline CDR1 and CDR2 sequences are LGHNA and YNFKEQ. The CDR3 runs to 19 residues. V shed 0 bases, J shed 7 bases, and the junction held 11 bases outside the gene matches. CDR3 in DNA: TGTGCCAGCAGCCAAGAAGGACTAGCGGGAGGAGGGAGACCGAATGAGCAGTTCTTC. It is translated as CASSQEGLAGGGRPNEQFF.

The table lists this clonotype with a few counts. This chain uses TRBV5-1 with TRBJ1-6, with unresolved D. Trimming stripped 4 bases from V and 5 bases from J, with 10 bases between. The CDR3 contains 14 residues. Looked up from germline, CDR1 is SGHRS and CDR2 is YFSETQ. The CDR3 nucleotides are TGCGCCAGCAGCAGCCAGAATAATAATTCACCCCTCCACTTT. Translated: CASSSQNNNSPLHF.

In this sample, this clonotype turned up a few times. V and J are TRBV25-1 and TRBJ1-2; no definite D call. Deletions cut 5 bases from V and 4 bases from J, with 17 bases between. The CDR3 covers 15 residues. Per germline, CDR1 MGHDK and CDR2 SYGVNS. CDR3 in DNA: TGTGCCAGCAGTCCCTCGGCCCTCGAGACCTATGGCTACACCTTC. Protein product: CASSPSALETYGYTF.

This clonotype was seen many times. V usage is TRBV6-5 and J usage is TRBJ2-1; TRBD2 matches at 11 bases. From germline, CDR1 is MNHEY and CDR2 SVGAGI. Trimming removed 2 bases from V and 4 bases from J; junction bases left unmatched: 1. The length of the CDR3 is 15 residues. As DNA, the CDR3 is TGTGCCAGCAGTTACCGACTAGCGGGGTACAATGAGCAGTTCTTC. Protein: CASSYRLAGYNEQFF.

V gene TRBV12-3 or TRBV12-4 combines with J gene TRBJ1-6; tentatively, D is TRBD1 (5 bases). V was shortened by 5 bases and J by 6 bases, with 14 bases between the two germline ends. The CDR3 has 15 amino acids. The CDR3 spells CASSQGTTLNSPLHF. DNA of the CDR3: TGTGCCAGCAGTCAGGGCACAACCCTTAATTCACCCCTCCACTTT.

V usage is TRBV12-3 or TRBV12-4 and J usage is TRBJ1-1; 7 nucleotides match TRBD1. The CDR3 covers 15 residues. The ends lost 6 bases at V and 0 bases at J; junction bases unmatched: 7. CDR3 region: CASSFLGQLNTEAFF. The DNA for the CDR3 is TGTGCCAGCAGCTTCTTGGGACAGCTGAACACTGAAGCTTTCTTT.

This clonotype was recorded a few times. The genes are TRBV5-1 and TRBJ1-2; D not certain. The CDR3 is 12 amino acids. V lost 0 bases and J 6 bases, leaving 6 bases between the germline ends. Germline CDR1 reads SGHRS; CDR2 reads YFSETQ. Here the CDR3 DNA reads TGCGCCAGCAGCTTGGACGCCAATGGCTACACCTTC. As protein: CASSLDANGYTF.

Concerning this clonotype: This could be a read error, since a much larger clone is one nucleotide away. For the CDR3, the DNA is TGCAGTGCTAGGGGACGAGCGGGATGGGTGCAGTTCTTC. The encoded protein is CSARGRAGWVQFF. The rearrangement links TRBV20-1 to TRBJ2-1; 7 nucleotides align to TRBD2. The germline gives CDR1 DFQATT, CDR2 SNEGSKA (reference sequence). V trimming: 3 bases; J trimming: 12 bases; junction bases outside the gene matches: 11. The CDR3 has 13 amino acids.

This clonotype was observed a few times. The chain combines TRBV12-3 or TRBV12-4 with TRBJ2-3; 10 positions match TRBD1. J was trimmed by 9 bases and V by 5 bases; bases with no gene match: 5. The CDR3 extends over 13 amino acids. CDR3 in amino acids: CASSVQGQGTQYF. Here the CDR3 DNA reads TGTGCCAGCAGTGTACAGGGACAGGGGACGCAGTATTTT.